In its sample, the clone carrying this T cell receptor (beta chain) was seen once. Germline values: CDR1 MNHEY, CDR2 SVGAGI. The CDR3 runs to 14 residues. V was clipped by 6 bases and J by 3 bases; unmatched bases: 6. This sample is drawn from a study of blood T cell repertoires in COVID-19. The repertoire was sequenced with immunoSEQ multiplex PCR; TCRdb's copy has only in-frame clones and lacks some. The table records 250,000 to 350,000 clones, around 89% of them present only once. Sequenced material: peripheral blood. This receptor was taken from a woman aged 45-59 years with COVID-19, enrolled during active disease. The gene calls are TRBV6-5 and TRBJ1-2, with 8 bases matching TRBD1. DNA for the CDR3: TGTGCCAGCAGCCGGACAGGGAGGCACTATGGCTACACCTTC. It is translated as CASSRTGRHYGYTF.